This entry describes one TCR beta chain. Its target is unknown. The data stem from a study of cytomegalovirus exposure and HLA in healthy donors. Researchers ran the PCR with 60 Vbeta and 13 Jbeta primers. Original processing notes: A later analysis tallied approximately 87 million unique TCR beta chains, approximately 10 million of them shared. Clones were sequenced by immunoSEQ multiplex PCR, and TCRdb holds only the in-frame ones, with some missing. That table furnishes V, J and clone size, whereas the DNA furnished D and trimming. The sample lists 40,000 to 50,000 clones; around three quarters were seen once. The CDR3 runs 15 residues. CDR1 MNHEY and CDR2 SVGAGI come from the germline V gene. Trimming pared 2 bases from V and 2 bases from J, leaving 10 bases between. Study conclusions and caveats: The study designated 160 or so TCR beta chains cytomegalovirus-associated. As a later analysis showed, a missense DCLRE1C variant was linked to trimming of TCR beta V- and J-genes.

The sample consisted of PBMCs. This chain links TRBV6-5 with TRBJ2-1, with D perhaps TRBD2 (6 bases). The clonotype was recovered from a man younger than 40 in good health and CMV-seronegative. This CDR3 is CASSYKAGAYNEQFF. The DNA for the CDR3 is TGTGCCAGCAGTTACAAAGCGGGCGCCTACAATGAGCAGTTCTTC.